The 9 T cell receptor beta chains given below trace back to one sample, sequenced in a study of blood T cell repertoires in COVID-19. The data were produced by immunoSEQ multiplex PCR, yet TCRdb's version contains in-frame clones alone and is incomplete. The table has 200,000 to 300,000 clones, around nine tenths seen once; the top ten hold around 2.4%. Sequences were obtained from PBMCs or T cells enriched from blood (not recorded which). The receptors shown here come from a young woman who had recovered from COVID-19.

The chain recombines TRBV6-2 or TRBV6-3 with TRBJ2-3, with 10 bases aligning to TRBD1. The CDR3 is 15 residues long. Germline V gene data show CDR1 as MNHEY and CDR2 as SVGEGT. V shed 2 bases and J 5 bases; nucleotides not matched to a gene: 4. The CDR3 region has the DNA TGTGCCAGCAGTTACGACAGGGGGCTGGGAGATACGCAGTATTTT. This codes for CASSYDRGLGDTQYF.

The chain couples TRBV4-1 to TRBJ1-1; D is unresolved. Germline loops: CDR1 MGHRA, CDR2 YSYEKL. V dropped 0 bases and J dropped 7 bases, with 15 bases sitting between them. The CDR3 sequence is 15 residues long. The CDR3 spells CASSQEVGSGNEAFF. The CDR3 nucleotides are TGCGCCAGCAGCCAAGAAGTTGGATCGGGGAATGAAGCTTTCTTT.

V and J are TRBV7-9 and TRBJ2-1; TRBD1 matches 9 bases. The V segment lost 2 bases and the J segment 4 bases; nucleotides outside the gene matches: 6. Per the germline V gene, CDR1 is SEHNR and CDR2 is FQNEAQ (reference sequence). CDR3 length equals 16 residues. Written as DNA, the CDR3 is TGTGCCAGCAGCTTAAGGGGACAGGGTAGGTACAATGAGCAGTTCTTC. Translating it yields CASSLRGQGRYNEQFF.

This rearrangement joins TRBV14 to TRBJ1-2, with D unresolved. The CDR3 is 13 residues long. Germline assignment: CDR1 SGHDN and CDR2 FVKESK. V dropped 1 base and J dropped 4 bases, with 7 bases sitting between them. CDR3 loop: CASSQGTAYGYTF. The CDR3 DNA is TGTGCCAGCAGCCAAGGGACTGCCTATGGCTACACCTTC.

The V and J genes are TRBV21-1 and TRBJ2-7; the table gives TRBD1 as D, unverified against the DNA. TRBV21-1 is a recognized pseudogene. CDR3 length: 14 residues. The CDR3 protein is CASSKEGVPYEQYF. CDR3 in DNA: TGTGCCAGCAGCAAAGAGGGGGTTCCCTACGAGCAGTACTTC.

V and J are TRBV7-2 and TRBJ1-2, with D maybe TRBD1 (6 bases). The germline gives CDR1 SGHTA, CDR2 FQGNSA. V was trimmed by 5 bases and J by 8 bases, leaving 18 bases between them. The CDR3 runs to 14 residues. The CDR3 reads CASSLHAGVNGYTF. CDR3 bases: TGTGCCAGCAGCCTCCACGCAGGGGTAAACGGCTACACCTTC.

This chain connects TRBV6-1 to TRBJ1-6; D gene unclear. Germline lookup yields CDR1 MNHNS and CDR2 SASEGT. CDR3 length: 15 amino acids. Trimming took off 3 bases at V and 0 bases at J, with 6 bases between the two ends. For the CDR3, the DNA is TGTGCCAGCAGTGACCACAGCTCCTATAATTCACCCCTCCACTTT. It translates to CASSDHSSYNSPLHF.

The chain links TRBV5-4 to TRBJ1-5, with 8 positions matching TRBD1. This CDR3 is 13 amino acids long. Per the germline V gene, CDR1 is SGHNT and CDR2 is YYREEE (reference sequence). V was pared by 2 bases and J by 11 bases, with 6 bases of the junction left unmatched. CDR3 bases: TGTGCCAGCAGCTTCCAGGGGGCAAGGACCCAGCATTTT. This gives the protein CASSFQGARTQHF.

The chain links TRBV5-1 to TRBJ2-2; 8 bases match TRBD1. Losses at the gene ends were 4 bases for V and 1 base for J; bases not matched to a gene: 6. Germline V gene lookup returns CDR1 SGHRS and CDR2 YFSETQ. This CDR3 has 16 residues. Here the CDR3 reads CASSRVGTGNTGELFF. The CDR3 DNA follows: TGCGCCAGCAGCCGGGTAGGGACAGGGAACACCGGGGAGCTGTTTTTT. The whole variable domain, remainder taken from reference TRBV5-1 and TRBJ2-2, is KAGVTQTPRYLIKTRGQQVTLSCSPISGHRSVSWYQQTPGQGLQFLFEYFSETQRNKGNFPGRFSGRQFSNSRSEMNVSTLELGDSALYLCASSRVGTGNTGELFFGEGSRLTVL.